A single sample is the source of the 3 T cell receptor beta chains below, sequenced in a study of hypomethylating agent response in myelodysplastic syndrome. The data were produced by immunoSEQ multiplex PCR, yet TCRdb's version contains in-frame clones alone and is incomplete. Of around 6,600 clones listed, approximately 84% are singletons. The sample consisted of bone marrow, taken before or after starting hypomethylating agent treatment for myelodysplastic syndrome (not recorded which). The receptor source for this set is a human donor with myelodysplastic syndrome.

The chain employs TRBV7-6 and TRBJ2-5; TRBD1 matches at 8 bases. This CDR3 contains 13 residues. The V and J ends lost 5 bases and 7 bases, in that order; junction bases with no gene match: 6. Germline lookup yields CDR1 SGHVS and CDR2 FNYEAQ. CDR3 loop: CASSPGQGSTQYF. The CDR3 DNA reads as TGTGCCAGCAGCCCTGGACAGGGCTCGACCCAGTACTTC.

The chain recombines TRBV19 with TRBJ2-3; D may be TRBD1 (6 bases). The V and J ends lost 5 bases and 0 bases respectively, with 12 bases between them. Looked up from germline, CDR1 is LNHDA and CDR2 is SQIVND (reference sequence). There are 15 residues in the CDR3. DNA for the CDR3: TGTGCCAGTAGTCACAGGGTCTATAGCACAGATACGCAGTATTTT. It encodes CASSHRVYSTDTQYF.

The chain combines TRBV15 with TRBJ1-2; D ambiguous. V was trimmed by 6 bases and J by 2 bases, leaving 10 bases between them. The CDR3 sequence is 13 residues long. Germline V gene sequence: CDR1 LNHNV, CDR2 YYDKDF (reference sequence). The CDR3 loop reads CATRAKGNYGYTF. The CDR3, as DNA: TGTGCCACCAGAGCGAAGGGAAACTATGGCTACACCTTC.